This T cell receptor (beta chain) was captured by sequencing in a study of technical replicates of blood from a few donors. In germline, CDR1 is SGHNT, CDR2 YENEEA. V dropped 5 bases and J dropped 3 bases, with 2 bases sitting between them. CDR3 length: 11 residues. Measured with immunoSEQ multiplex PCR; TCRdb has only the in-frame clones, and not every one. Of tens of thousands of clones listed, about 97% were seen once; the top ten hold under 0.2%. The sequenced sample consisted of T cells isolated from PBMCs. The TCR sequence derives from a human donor in good health. The J gene is TRBJ1-3, the V gene TRBV11-3; D gene unclear. The CDR3 reads CASSLGNTIYF. In nucleotides, the CDR3 is TGTGCCAGCAGCCTTGGAAACACCATATATTTT.